Given below is one T cell receptor beta chain in context. The sample originates from a study of blood T cell repertoires in COVID-19. Looking at the study overall: Samples came from the United States, Italy and Spain, spanning acute and convalescent COVID-19. PBMCs, B-cell-depleted T cells, or T cells provided the cDNA or gDNA that made up the material.

This CDR3 has 13 residues. CDR1 is MNHEY and CDR2 is SVGAGI in the germline V gene. V shed 6 bases and J shed 2 bases, with 10 bases lying between them. How the authors handled the data: From reference gene primer amplification, estimates of nucleated cell counts were derived. Measured with immunoSEQ multiplex PCR; TCRdb has only the in-frame clones, and not every one. That table gives V, J and clone size, and the DNA gave D and trimming. Of over 80,000 clones in the sample, about 90% were seen once. The source material was peripheral blood. The sequence was collected from a human donor with active COVID-19. The donor label of this sample is uncertain. The gene calls are TRBV6-5 and TRBJ2-5; D unclear. The CDR3 loop is CASSPHRQETQYF. In DNA, the CDR3 is TGTGCCAGCAGCCCCCATAGACAAGAGACCCAGTACTTC.